Below, 22 T cell receptor beta chains from the same sample are listed, as sequenced in a study of T cell responses to AZD1222 COVID-19 vaccine (dated by TCRdb to the early 2020s). The sample's time point label, decoded: baseline before first vaccination. The method was the immunoSEQ multiplex PCR assay. TCRdb holds this immuneACCESS table with in-frame rearrangements only. Some clones are missing; in checked studies, unresolved V genes explain under half, and the rest has no known cause. The sample includes roughly 120,000 clones, with approximately 86% observed a single time. Over 7.5% of the sample rests with the top ten. Sample: peripheral blood, taken on day 0 of AZD1222 vaccination. Source of these receptors: an adult in good health.

The chain recombines TRBV29-1 with TRBJ1-6, with TRBD1 as a possible D gene (5 bases). The CDR3 length is 18 residues. Trimming shortened V by 5 bases and J by 12 bases, and 32 bases separated the two germline ends. Germline CDR1 reads SQVTM; CDR2 reads ANQGSEA. Written as DNA, the CDR3 is TGCAGCGTTCCACCACTTTACAGGAAATTCGGTTGGTGGGGACCCCTCCACTTT. Its protein product is CSVPPLYRKFGWWGPLHF.

The chain uses TRBV18 and TRBJ2-7; 10 bases align to TRBD1. The CDR3 is made up of 15 amino acids. The V and J ends lost 3 bases and 5 bases, in that order; junction bases with no gene match: 7. From germline, CDR1 is KGHSH and CDR2 LQKENI. CDR3 nucleotide sequence: TGTGCCAGCTCACCGAGACAGGGGGCGTCGGACGAGCAGTACTTC. Translated: CASSPRQGASDEQYF.

The chain carries TRBV5-4 and TRBJ2-7; D gene ambiguous. Trimming took 1 base from V and 3 from J, leaving 11 bases between them. The CDR3 runs to 14 residues. Per germline, CDR1 SGHNT and CDR2 YYREEE (reference sequence). The CDR3 DNA sequence: TGTGCCAGCAGCTTGACGGGCGCCGACTACGAGCAGTACTTC. Translation gives CASSLTGADYEQYF. The full variable domain, in which reference TRBV5-4 and TRBJ2-7 provide the parts outside the CDR3, is ETGVTQSPTHLIKTRGQQVTLRCSSQSGHNTVSWYQQALGQGPQFIFQYYREEENGRGNFPPRFSGLQFPNYSSELNVNALELDDSALYLCASSLTGADYEQYFGPGTRLTVT.

The rearrangement joins TRBV5-6 to TRBJ1-4; D gene unclear. The CDR3 loop spans 16 amino acids. V lost 1 base to trimming and J lost 0 bases, with 10 bases between them. CDR1 SGHDT and CDR2 YYEEEE come from the germline V gene. The CDR3 here is CASSLRGIATNEKLFF. As DNA, the CDR3 is TGTGCCAGCAGCTTGCGGGGTATCGCAACTAATGAAAAACTGTTTTTT.

The chain links TRBV6-1 to TRBJ1-6, with 7 bases that match TRBD1. V shed 3 bases and J 5 bases; nucleotides not matched to a gene: 4. This CDR3 is built from 15 residues. Germline V gene sequence: CDR1 MNHNS, CDR2 SASEGT. This CDR3 reads CASSDGTVNNSPLHF. Written as DNA, the CDR3 is TGTGCCAGCAGTGACGGGACAGTAAATAATTCACCCCTCCACTTT.

J is TRBJ2-5 and V is TRBV15; unclear D gene. V was pared by 0 bases and J by 7 bases, with 15 bases between. The CDR3 has 15 residues. The germline CDR1 and CDR2 sequences are LNHNV and YYDKDF (reference sequence). The DNA of the CDR3 is TGTGCCACCAGCAGAGAGTACACACCCCCCGGGACCCAGTACTTC. As protein: CATSREYTPPGTQYF.

V is TRBV15 and J is TRBJ2-7; perhaps TRBD1 as D (5 bases). This CDR3 region has 15 residues. The V end lost 4 bases, the J end lost 2 bases, and 15 bases lay between the germline ends. Germline-derived CDR1 and CDR2 are LNHNV and YYDKDF (reference sequence). CDR3 residues: CATSNGQGPPYEQYF. CDR3 nucleotide sequence: TGTGCCACCAGCAACGGGCAGGGTCCCCCCTACGAGCAGTACTTC.

This clone has a single count. The chain combines TRBV18 with TRBJ1-1, with a weak D call TRBD1 (5 bases). Germline assignment: CDR1 KGHSH and CDR2 LQKENI. The ends were cut back, 0 bases at V and 6 bases at J, with 14 bases in the middle. CDR3 length: 15 residues. In DNA form, the CDR3 reads TGTGCCAGCTCACCACCTCTTAGGGGACTCTCTGAAGCTTTCTTT. Translation gives CASSPPLRGLSEAFF.

This sequence joins TRBV5-1 and TRBJ1-1; 8 bases map to TRBD1. J gave up 1 base and V 4 bases, and 6 bases lay outside the gene matches. This CDR3 region has 15 residues. Germline assignment: CDR1 SGHRS and CDR2 YFSETQ. The CDR3 coding sequence is TGCGCCAGCAGCCCGACAGGGGCGGGGAACACTGAAGCTTTCTTT. As protein: CASSPTGAGNTEAFF.

The chain combines TRBV5-1 with TRBJ2-1; perhaps TRBD1 as D (6 bases). The V end lost 4 bases, the J end lost 4 bases, and 15 bases lay between the germline ends. Germline V gives CDR1 SGHRS, CDR2 YFSETQ. CDR3 length equals 15 residues. CDR3 DNA sequence: TGCGCCAGCAGCATCTCGGCGGACAGTTACAATGAGCAGTTCTTC. Protein: CASSISADSYNEQFF.

The rearrangement joins TRBV6-5 to TRBJ1-2; no reliable D call. Trimming took off 10 bases at V and 0 bases at J, with 12 bases between the two ends. Germline CDR1 reads MNHEY; CDR2 reads SVGAGI. This CDR3 has 13 amino acids. The CDR3 here is CATMRETNYGYTF. CDR3 sequence (DNA): TGTGCCACCATGAGGGAAACTAACTATGGCTACACCTTC.

Remarks on this clone: The sample carries other DNA sequences with the same CDR3. This CDR3 reads CSVGTGNTEAFF. The CDR3 DNA reads as TGCAGCGTCGGGACAGGGAACACTGAAGCTTTCTTT. J is TRBJ1-1 and V is TRBV29-1; TRBD1 matches 8 bases. The ends lost 6 bases at V and 1 base at J; junction bases unmatched: 1. CDR3 length equals 12 residues. CDR1 and CDR2 from the germline V gene are SQVTM and ANQGSEA.

The V call is TRBV5-1, the J call TRBJ2-7; possible D gene TRBD1, 6 bases. V lost 7 bases and J 0 bases, leaving 11 bases between the germline ends. The CDR3 loop spans 13 amino acids. In germline, CDR1 is SGHRS, CDR2 YFSETQ. CDR3 loop: CASGTGSSYEQYF. DNA of the CDR3: TGCGCCAGCGGTACAGGGAGCTCCTACGAGCAGTACTTC.

CDR3 sequence (DNA): TGCGCCAGCAGCCAAGGGCTTAGGCCGGGGAACACTGAAGCTTTCTTT. Encoded protein: CASSQGLRPGNTEAFF. The genes are TRBV4-3 and TRBJ1-1, with D unresolved. Trimming shortened V by 1 base and J by 1 base, and 13 bases separated the two germline ends. The CDR3 extends over 16 amino acids. Germline V gene sequence: CDR1 LGHNA, CDR2 YSLEER.

A few counts support this clone. The chain is built from TRBV11-2 and TRBJ1-1, with D perhaps matching TRBD1 (5 bases). V lost 7 bases and J lost 4, with 16 bases in between. The CDR3 is 14 amino acids. Germline CDR1 and CDR2: SGHAT and FQNNGV. This CDR3 reads CASNPQGPFTEAFF. Written as DNA, the CDR3 is TGTGCCAGCAACCCTCAGGGACCCTTCACTGAAGCTTTCTTT.

CDR3 sequence (DNA): TGTGCCAGCAGTTTGACAGGGACCTATGGCTACACCTTC. It specifies CASSLTGTYGYTF. V is TRBV5-6 and J is TRBJ1-2; TRBD1 aligns across 7 bases. The CDR3 length is 13 residues. Germline CDR1 is SGHDT and CDR2 is YYEEEE. J lost 4 bases, V lost 5 bases, and 5 bases had no gene match.

The chain recombines TRBV3-1 (or the pseudogene TRBV3-2) with TRBJ2-7; 14 bases fit TRBD2. V was pared by 2 bases and J by 5 bases, with 2 bases of the junction left unmatched. The CDR3 is 15 residues long. In germline, CDR1 is LGHDT, CDR2 YNNKEL (reference sequence). The CDR3 DNA sequence: TGTGCCAGCAGCCAAAGACTAGCGGGAGGGAACGAGCAGTACTTC. Translated: CASSQRLAGGNEQYF.

This clone was picked up one time. This sequence joins TRBV4-3 and TRBJ1-1; maybe TRBD1 (6 bases). This CDR3 is built from 14 residues. Deletions cut 0 bases from V and 5 bases from J, with 10 bases between. In germline, CDR1 is LGHNA, CDR2 YSLEER. CDR3 sequence (DNA): TGCGCCAGCAGCCAAGAGGGGGCAAGGACTGAAGCTTTCTTT. Its protein product is CASSQEGARTEAFF.

The V and J genes are TRBV3-1 (or the pseudogene TRBV3-2) and TRBJ1-2, with unresolved D. The CDR3 covers 15 residues. CDR1 LGHDT and CDR2 YNNKEL come from the germline V gene (reference sequence). V was shortened by 2 bases and J by 0 bases, with 10 bases between the two germline ends. The CDR3 is CASSQQDGANYGYTF. CDR3 DNA: TGTGCCAGCAGCCAACAGGACGGTGCTAACTATGGCTACACCTTC.

In this sample, this clone turned up once. The J gene is TRBJ1-2, the V gene TRBV5-1; TRBD1 matches 7 bases. The germline gives CDR1 SGHRS, CDR2 YFSETQ. The CDR3 totals 14 residues. V was pared by 6 bases and J by 8 bases, with 13 bases of the junction left unmatched. This CDR3 reads CASTRDRQMGGYTF. In nucleotides, the CDR3 is TGCGCCAGCACTCGGGACAGACAAATGGGGGGCTACACCTTC.

This clone showed up just once. This chain joins TRBV29-1 and TRBJ2-7; the D gene is possibly TRBD1 (6 bases). The germline V gene encodes CDR1 SQVTM and CDR2 ANQGSEA. V was cut by 3 bases and J by 5 bases, with 14 bases left in between. CDR3 length equals 13 residues. CDR3 protein: CSVDRGSSNEQYF. In DNA form, the CDR3 reads TGCAGCGTTGACAGGGGTTCTTCCAACGAGCAGTACTTC.

The chain links TRBV19 to TRBJ2-3; possibly TRBD2 for D (6 bases). V lost 3 bases and J 2 bases, leaving 12 bases between the germline ends. Germline V CDR1 and CDR2: LNHDA, SQIVND (reference sequence). This CDR3 contains 15 residues. The CDR3 DNA is TGTGCCAGTAGTATCCGGGGGAGTAACACAGATACGCAGTATTTT. It encodes CASSIRGSNTDTQYF.